The 6 T cell receptor beta chains given below trace back to one sample, sequenced in a study of T cells in Graves' hyperthyroidism and ophthalmopathy. RNA transcripts yielded amplified TCR beta CDR3 regions. When the TCR CDR3 underwent first-round RT-PCR, the HTBI primer set was used. TCRdb re-analysed the multiplex PCR reads in MiXCR, keeping a single row per CDR3 protein. The repertoire holds around 350,000 distinct CDR3 sequences, with approximately 20% as singletons. Source material: blood. The receptors originated from a woman younger than 30 with Graves' hyperthyroidism.

Many counts were recorded for this clonotype. The rearrangement joins TRBV29-1 to TRBJ1-2; a possible D gene is TRBD1 (5 bases). Per germline, CDR1 SQVTM and CDR2 ANQGSEA. This CDR3 comprises 13 residues. The V end lost 4 bases, the J end lost 3 bases, and 12 bases lay between the germline ends. For the CDR3, the DNA is TGCAGCGTTGTGTGGACATGGGACTATGGCTACACCTTC. Translating it yields CSVVWTWDYGYTF.

This clonotype occurred many times. The chain has TRBV2 and TRBJ2-6; D unclear. The CDR3 sequence is 14 residues long. V was clipped by 5 bases and J by 0 bases, with 5 bases between them. Germline V gene data show CDR1 as SNHLY and CDR2 as FYNNEI. Here the CDR3 reads CASSPDSGANVLTF. CDR3 nucleotide sequence: TGTGCCAGCAGTCCGGACTCTGGGGCCAACGTCCTGACTTTC.

The chain carries TRBV7-2 and TRBJ1-5, with D possibly TRBD1 on 5 matching bases. Trimming shortened V by 4 bases and J by 5 bases, and 15 bases separated the two germline ends. The CDR3 is 15 amino acids. Germline V gene sequence: CDR1 SGHTA, CDR2 FQGNSA. DNA of the CDR3: TGTGCCAGCAGCTCTCAGGGAGGGGTCCATCAGCCCCAGCATTTT. Its protein product is CASSSQGGVHQPQHF.

This clonotype appeared many times. The CDR3 spells CASGVGTGTGELFF. The CDR3 DNA follows: TGTGCCAGCGGTGTTGGGACAGGCACCGGGGAGCTGTTTTTT. V usage is TRBV6-1 and J usage is TRBJ2-2; 8 positions agree with TRBD1. V gave up 8 bases and J gave up 4 bases; unmatched junction bases: 6. In germline, CDR1 is MNHNS, CDR2 SASEGT. This CDR3 spans 14 amino acids.

The sample holds many counts of this clonotype. The CDR3 loop is CATSDSGQGKGETQYF. In DNA, the CDR3 is TGTGCCACCAGTGATTCGGGACAGGGGAAGGGAGAGACCCAGTACTTC. V and J are TRBV24-1 and TRBJ2-5, with 10 bases lining up with TRBD1. This CDR3 spans 16 amino acids. The J segment lost 4 bases and the V segment lost 2 bases, leaving 6 bases of the junction unmatched. Germline-derived CDR1 and CDR2 are KGHDR and SFDVKD.

The chain employs TRBV5-1 and TRBJ1-1, with D possibly TRBD1 on 6 matching bases. Germline CDR1 SGHRS, CDR2 YFSETQ. This CDR3 spans 14 amino acids. V was trimmed by 5 bases and J by 3 bases, leaving 14 bases between them. The CDR3 loop reads CASRPQGAYTEAFF. The CDR3, as DNA: TGCGCCAGCAGACCACAGGGCGCATACACTGAAGCTTTCTTT.